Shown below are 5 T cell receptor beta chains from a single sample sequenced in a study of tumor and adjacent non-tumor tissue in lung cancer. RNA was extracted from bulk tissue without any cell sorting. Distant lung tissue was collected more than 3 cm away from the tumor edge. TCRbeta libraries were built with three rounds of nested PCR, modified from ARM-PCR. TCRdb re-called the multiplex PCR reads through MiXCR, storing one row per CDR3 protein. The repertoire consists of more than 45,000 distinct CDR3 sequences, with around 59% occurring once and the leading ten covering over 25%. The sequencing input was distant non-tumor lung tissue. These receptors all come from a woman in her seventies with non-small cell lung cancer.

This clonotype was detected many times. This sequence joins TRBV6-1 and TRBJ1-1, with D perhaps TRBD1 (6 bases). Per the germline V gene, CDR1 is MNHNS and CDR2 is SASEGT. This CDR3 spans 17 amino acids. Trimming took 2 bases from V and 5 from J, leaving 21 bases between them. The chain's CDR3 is CASSEFQTGGAGTEAFF. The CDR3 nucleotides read TGTGCCAGCAGTGAATTTCAGACGGGGGGCGCGGGGACTGAAGCTTTCTTT.

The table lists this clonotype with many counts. The CDR3 nucleotides are TGCGCCAGCAGCCAAGCCCGGGACAGGATGTCACCCCTCCACTTT. It encodes CASSQARDRMSPLHF. This chain uses TRBV4-1 with TRBJ1-6; 8 positions match TRBD1. J gave up 10 bases and V 1 base, and 6 bases lay outside the gene matches. Per germline, CDR1 MGHRA and CDR2 YSYEKL. This CDR3 has 15 residues.

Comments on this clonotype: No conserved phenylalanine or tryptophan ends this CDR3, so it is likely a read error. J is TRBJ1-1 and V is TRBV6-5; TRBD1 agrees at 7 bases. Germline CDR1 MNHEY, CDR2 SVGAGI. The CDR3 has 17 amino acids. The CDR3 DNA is TGTGCCAGCAGTTACTCTCGGGCAGGGGGATTGAATACTGAAGCTTTCCTT. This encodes CASSYSRAGGLNTEAFL.

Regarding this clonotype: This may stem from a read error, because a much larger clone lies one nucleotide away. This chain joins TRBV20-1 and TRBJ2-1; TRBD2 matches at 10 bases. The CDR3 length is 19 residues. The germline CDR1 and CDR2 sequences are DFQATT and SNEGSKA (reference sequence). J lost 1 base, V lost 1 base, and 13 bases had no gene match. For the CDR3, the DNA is TGCAGTGCTAGAGCGACGGTAGCGGGAGGAAAATCGTCCTACAATGAGCAGTTCTTC. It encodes CSARATVAGGKSSYNEQFF.

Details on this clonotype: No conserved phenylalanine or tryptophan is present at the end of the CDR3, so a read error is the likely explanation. The CDR3, as DNA: TGCGCCAGCAGCCCCTGGGACGATGCCTACGAGCAGTACTTA. Amino acid sequence: CASSPWDDAYEQYL. The V call is TRBV4-1, the J call TRBJ2-7; either TRBD1 or TRBD2 may fit D (5 bases each). Germline CDR1 and CDR2: MGHRA and YSYEKL. This CDR3 is built from 14 residues. Trimming pared 4 bases from V and 2 bases from J, leaving 12 bases between.